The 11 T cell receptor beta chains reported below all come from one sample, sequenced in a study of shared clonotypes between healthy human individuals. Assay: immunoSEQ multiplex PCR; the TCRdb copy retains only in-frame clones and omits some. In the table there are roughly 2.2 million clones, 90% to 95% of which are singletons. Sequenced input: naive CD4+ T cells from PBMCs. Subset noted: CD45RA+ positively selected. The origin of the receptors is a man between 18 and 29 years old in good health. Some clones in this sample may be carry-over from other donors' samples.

The CDR3 spells CAWKGAKGYTF. The DNA for the CDR3 is TGTGCCTGGAAGGGGGCGAAAGGCTACACCTTC. This chain uses TRBV30 with TRBJ1-2; 7 bases are shared with TRBD1. This CDR3 is 11 amino acids long. V lost 4 bases and J lost 8; bases outside the gene matches: 4. Germline CDR1 is GTSNPN and CDR2 is SVGIG (reference sequence).

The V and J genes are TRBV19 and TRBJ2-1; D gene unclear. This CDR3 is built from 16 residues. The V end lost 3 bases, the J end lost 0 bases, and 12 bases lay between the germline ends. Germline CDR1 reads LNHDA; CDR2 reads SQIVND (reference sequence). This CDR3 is CASSIWVRSSYNEQFF. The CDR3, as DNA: TGTGCCAGTAGTATCTGGGTCAGGAGCTCCTACAATGAGCAGTTCTTC.

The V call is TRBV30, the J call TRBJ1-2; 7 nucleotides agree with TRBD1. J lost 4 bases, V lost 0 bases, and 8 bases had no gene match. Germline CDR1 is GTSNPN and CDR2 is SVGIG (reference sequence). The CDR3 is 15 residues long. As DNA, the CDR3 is TGTGCCTGGAGTGTACGGGGGACAGCTACCTATGGCTACACCTTC. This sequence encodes CAWSVRGTATYGYTF.

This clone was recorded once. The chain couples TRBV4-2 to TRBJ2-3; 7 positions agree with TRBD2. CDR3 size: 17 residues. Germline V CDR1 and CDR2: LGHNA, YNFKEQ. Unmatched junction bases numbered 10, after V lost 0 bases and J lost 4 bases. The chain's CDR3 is CASSQDEGAGVADTQYF. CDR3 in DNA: TGTGCCAGCAGCCAAGATGAAGGGGCGGGAGTGGCAGATACGCAGTATTTT.

In DNA form, the CDR3 reads TGTGCCAGCAGTTTCCAAAATCAGCCCCAGCATTTT. Translated: CASSFQNQPQHF. This chain links TRBV27 with TRBJ1-5; no reliable D call. The CDR3 covers 12 residues. CDR1 MNHEY and CDR2 SMNVEV come from the germline V gene (reference sequence). V was cut by 3 bases and J by 4 bases, with 4 bases left in between.

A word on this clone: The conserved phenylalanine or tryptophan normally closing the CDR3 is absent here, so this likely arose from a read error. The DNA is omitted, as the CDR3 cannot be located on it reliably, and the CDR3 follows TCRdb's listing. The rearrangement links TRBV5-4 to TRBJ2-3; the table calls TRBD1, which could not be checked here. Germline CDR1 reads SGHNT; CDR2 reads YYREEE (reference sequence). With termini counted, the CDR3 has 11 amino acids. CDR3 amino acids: CASSSAGLTVV.

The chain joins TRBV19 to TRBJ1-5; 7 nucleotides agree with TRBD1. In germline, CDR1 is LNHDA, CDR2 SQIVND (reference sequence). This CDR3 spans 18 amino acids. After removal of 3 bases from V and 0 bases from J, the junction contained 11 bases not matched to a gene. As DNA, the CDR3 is TGTGCCAGTAGTATCAAAACCGGGACAGCCTATAGCAATCAGCCCCAGCATTTT. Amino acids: CASSIKTGTAYSNQPQHF.

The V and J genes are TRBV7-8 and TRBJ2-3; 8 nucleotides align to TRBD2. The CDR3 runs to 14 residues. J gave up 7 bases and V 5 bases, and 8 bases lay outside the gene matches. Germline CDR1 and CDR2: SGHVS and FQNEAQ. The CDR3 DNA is TGTGCCAGCAGCGCCGCGGCGGGGGGAAATACGCAGTATTTT. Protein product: CASSAAAGGNTQYF.

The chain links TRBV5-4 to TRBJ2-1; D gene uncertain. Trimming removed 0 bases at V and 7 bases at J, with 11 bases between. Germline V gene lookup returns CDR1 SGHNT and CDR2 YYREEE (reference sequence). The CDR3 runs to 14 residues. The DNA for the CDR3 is TGTGCCAGCAGCTTGGAATACGTGATTAATGAGCAGTTCTTC. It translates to CASSLEYVINEQFF.

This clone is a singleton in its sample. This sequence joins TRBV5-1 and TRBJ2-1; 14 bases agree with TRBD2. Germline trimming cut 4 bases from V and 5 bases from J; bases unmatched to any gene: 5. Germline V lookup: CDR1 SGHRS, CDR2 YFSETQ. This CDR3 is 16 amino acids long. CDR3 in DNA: TGCGCCAGCAGCCAGGGACTAGCGGGGGACGACAATGAGCAGTTCTTC. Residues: CASSQGLAGDDNEQFF.

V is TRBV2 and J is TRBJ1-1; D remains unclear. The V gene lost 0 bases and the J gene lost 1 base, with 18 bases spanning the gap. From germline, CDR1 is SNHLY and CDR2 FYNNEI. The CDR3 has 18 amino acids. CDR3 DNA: TGTGCCAGCAGTGAAGCGCTTGCAGCCACGCTGGAGAACACTGAAGCTTTCTTT. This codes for CASSEALAATLENTEAFF.